The clone carrying this T cell receptor (beta chain) appeared many times. What it recognizes is unknown. Reverse transcription used 450 to 650 ng RNA and constant-region primers for alpha and beta. Separate chain-specific third strand synthesis with multiplexing indices produced the alpha and beta libraries. One entry per CDR3 protein, called by TCRdb with MiXCR from the 5' RACE reads. The repertoire consists of tens of thousands of distinct CDR3 sequences, with roughly 8.7% occurring once and the leading ten covering roughly 4.3%. The data originate from a study of HIV-infected patients and healthy controls. The study's findings and limits: Size-matched repertoire data failed to replicate the apparent Gini index recovery after therapy in HIV-infected patients. Healthy control repertoires had roughly threefold more distinct CDR3s than untreated HIV+ repertoires, and higher Shannon diversity.

The repertoire came from unfractionated whole blood and reflected all unsorted peripheral T cells. This CDR3 is built from 16 residues. CDR1 is MNHEY, CDR2 SMNVEV, per germline (reference sequence). V was trimmed by 5 bases and J by 0 bases, leaving 16 bases between them. The rearrangement uses TRBV27 and TRBJ1-1; a possible D gene is TRBD1 (6 bases). This receptor was obtained from an adult in good health. The sample taken for sequencing was blood. The CDR3 sequence is CASSPPWGTLNTEAFF. The CDR3 bases are TGTGCCAGCAGTCCCCCCTGGGGGACACTGAACACTGAAGCTTTCTTT.